The 25 T cell receptor beta chains presented below share a single source sample, sequenced in a study of cytotoxic CD8 clonotypes in ibrutinib-treated CLL. Sequencing used immunoSEQ multiplex PCR; TCRdb keeps in-frame clones, though not all of them. The sample lists a few hundred thousand clones; 67% were seen once. The source was PBMCs, collected after 36 months of ibrutinib treatment. The receptors derive from a human donor with chronic lymphocytic leukemia.

This clone was observed once. The gene calls are TRBV29-1 and TRBJ1-1, with a weak D call TRBD1 (6 bases). This CDR3 contains 13 residues. Deletions cut 4 bases from V and 11 bases from J, with 20 bases between. Germline V gives CDR1 SQVTM, CDR2 ANQGSEA. CDR3 sequence (DNA): TGCAGCGTTGGCTCCCTGGGGGCAGGTATGGCTTTCTTT. It translates to CSVGSLGAGMAFF.

The chain couples TRBV7-9 to TRBJ2-5, with D uncertain. The CDR3 is 15 residues long. The ends were cut back, 2 bases at V and 4 bases at J, with 14 bases in the middle. CDR1 is SEHNR, CDR2 FQNEAQ, per germline (reference sequence). CDR3 nucleotides: TGTGCCAGCAGCTTATCCGCGTGGACGTCAGAGACCCAGTACTTC. Its translation is CASSLSAWTSETQYF.

The chain recombines TRBV28 with TRBJ2-7; D tentatively fits TRBD1 or TRBD2 (6 bases each). Germline lookup yields CDR1 MDHEN and CDR2 SYDVKM. Trimming took 6 bases from V and 3 from J, leaving 21 bases between them. This CDR3 has 16 residues. CDR3 amino acids: CASSLPPPGEVYEQYF. The CDR3 DNA is TGTGCCAGCAGCCTACCCCCCCCAGGGGAGGTCTACGAGCAGTACTTC.

The chain employs TRBV10-2 and TRBJ2-3, with 8 bases identical to TRBD2. Germline trimming cut 7 bases from V and 2 bases from J; bases unmatched to any gene: 11. The CDR3 contains 16 residues. CDR1 and CDR2 from the germline V gene are WSHSY and SAAADI. In DNA, the CDR3 is TGCGCCAGCAAGGGTACATGGCGGGGGGCCACAGATACGCAGTATTTT. Translation: CASKGTWRGATDTQYF.

This clone was seen a handful of times. This chain joins TRBV25-1 and TRBJ1-4; D is unclear. V lost 3 bases and J 12 bases, leaving 8 bases between the germline ends. In germline, CDR1 is MGHDK, CDR2 SYGVNS. The CDR3 is made up of 11 amino acids. CDR3 sequence: CASSDRTQLFF. The DNA for the CDR3 is TGTGCCAGCAGTGACCGGACTCAACTGTTTTTT.

This clone was recorded a few times. V is TRBV11-2 and J is TRBJ2-5; no firm D call. The V and J ends lost 1 base and 5 bases respectively, with 5 bases between them. The CDR3 has 12 residues. The germline V gene has CDR1 SGHAT and CDR2 FQNNGV. The CDR3 DNA is TGTGCCAGCAGCTTAGGAAGCGAGACCCAGTACTTC. Translation gives CASSLGSETQYF.

The V call is TRBV10-3, the J call TRBJ2-5; 11 nucleotides match TRBD2. Germline V CDR1 and CDR2: ENHRY, SYGVKD. Trimming took 4 bases from V and 5 from J; bases not matched to a gene: 9. The CDR3 contains 16 residues. The CDR3 loop is CAISGTSGGMGETQYF. CDR3 sequence (DNA): TGTGCCATCAGTGGAACTAGCGGGGGTATGGGGGAGACCCAGTACTTC.

The rearrangement uses TRBV27 and TRBJ2-5, with 7 nucleotides matching TRBD1. There are 13 residues in the CDR3. V lost 4 bases to trimming and J lost 9 bases; unmatched junction nucleotides: 8. Looked up from germline, CDR1 is MNHEY and CDR2 is SMNVEV (reference sequence). CDR3 in amino acids: CASSSTGQWSQYF. In DNA form, the CDR3 reads TGTGCCAGCAGTTCGACAGGGCAGTGGTCCCAGTACTTC.

The genes are TRBV5-1 and TRBJ2-5; 9 positions match TRBD2. With 0 bases clipped from V and 6 bases from J, the junction kept 9 bases outside the gene matches. CDR3 length equals 16 residues. The germline gives CDR1 SGHRS, CDR2 YFSETQ. CDR3 sequence: CASSLVSSGSVKTQYF. Here the CDR3 DNA reads TGCGCCAGCAGCTTGGTTAGTAGCGGGAGTGTAAAGACCCAGTACTTC. Supplemented by reference TRBV5-1 and TRBJ2-5, the full variable domain reads KAGVTQTPRYLIKTRGQQVTLSCSPISGHRSVSWYQQTPGQGLQFLFEYFSETQRNKGNFPGRFSGRQFSNSRSEMNVSTLELGDSALYLCASSLVSSGSVKTQYFGPGTRLLVL.

V gene TRBV18 combines with J gene TRBJ1-5; D is undetermined. The CDR3 sequence is 14 residues long. The germline V and J ends were trimmed by 6 bases and 1 base, with 10 bases remaining between them. Germline V CDR1 and CDR2: KGHSH, LQKENI. CDR3 region: CASSLLGSNQPQHF. The CDR3 nucleotides are TGTGCCAGCTCTCTCCTCGGGAGCAATCAGCCCCAGCATTTT.

In its sample, this clone was seen a few times. The chain recombines TRBV6-5 with TRBJ1-3, with no clear D. The CDR3 has 13 residues. Deletions cut 4 bases from V and 0 bases from J, with 4 bases between. From germline, CDR1 is MNHEY and CDR2 SVGAGI. The CDR3 nucleotides are TGTGCCAGCAGTTCTGGCTCTGGAAACACCATATATTTT. This codes for CASSSGSGNTIYF.

The chain joins TRBV5-1 to TRBJ2-3; 10 bases are a match to TRBD2. V trimming: 3 bases; J trimming: 4 bases; junction bases outside the gene matches: 2. Germline loops: CDR1 SGHRS, CDR2 YFSETQ. The CDR3 covers 14 residues. CDR3 coding DNA: TGCGCCAGCAGCTCAGCGGGGGGGCCAGATACGCAGTATTTT. Its protein is CASSSAGGPDTQYF.

J is TRBJ2-1 and V is TRBV11-2; the D is unclear. This CDR3 contains 14 residues. Germline CDR1 is SGHAT and CDR2 is FQNNGV. V lost 1 base to trimming and J lost 4 bases, with 8 bases between them. This CDR3 is CASSLVVGYNEQFF. The CDR3 nucleotides read TGTGCCAGCAGCTTAGTAGTCGGGTACAATGAGCAGTTCTTC.

The V gene is TRBV27, the J gene TRBJ2-7; TRBD2 is a possible D gene (8 bases). The V gene lost 2 bases and the J gene lost 2 bases, with 22 bases spanning the gap. The CDR3 has 18 amino acids. The germline V gene has CDR1 MNHEY and CDR2 SMNVEV (reference sequence). CDR3: CASSLRERGRGAPYEQYF. In DNA form, the CDR3 reads TGTGCCAGCAGTTTAAGGGAAAGGGGGCGGGGGGCCCCCTACGAGCAGTACTTC.

The chain recombines TRBV5-1 with TRBJ2-5; 9 bases align to TRBD2. The CDR3 loop spans 14 amino acids. V dropped 4 bases and J dropped 5; count of bases not matched to a gene: 6. Germline lookup yields CDR1 SGHRS and CDR2 YFSETQ. CDR3 sequence reads: CASSIVAGAETQYF. CDR3 sequence (DNA): TGCGCCAGCAGCATAGTAGCGGGAGCGGAGACCCAGTACTTC.

This rearrangement joins TRBV2 to TRBJ1-5; D not resolved. Germline-derived CDR1 and CDR2 are SNHLY and FYNNEI. The V gene lost 4 bases and the J gene lost 4 bases, with 17 bases spanning the gap. The CDR3 contains 16 residues. CDR3 sequence: CASSVYRRDSNQPQHF. The CDR3 nucleotides are TGTGCCAGCAGTGTTTATCGTAGGGATTCAAATCAGCCCCAGCATTTT.

This clone was counted only a few times. The chain combines TRBV4-3 with TRBJ2-7; the match to TRBD1 covers 8 bases. V lost 1 base and J lost 0; bases outside the gene matches: 8. CDR1 is LGHNA, CDR2 YSLEER, per germline. This CDR3 region has 17 residues. For the CDR3, the DNA is TGCGCCAGCAGCCAAGCTGCAGGGGGCGGTTACTCCTACGAGCAGTACTTC. It is translated as CASSQAAGGGYSYEQYF.

In its sample, this clone was seen once. The chain links TRBV2 to TRBJ2-5, with D perhaps TRBD2 (6 bases). Germline V gene sequence: CDR1 SNHLY, CDR2 FYNNEI. V shed 6 bases and J shed 4 bases, with 15 bases lying between them. The CDR3 covers 14 residues. CDR3 DNA sequence: TGTGCCAGCAGAGGACCTAGCGCGGGAGAGACCCAGTACTTC. It codes for CASRGPSAGETQYF.

The gene calls are TRBV7-8 and TRBJ1-1; D unresolved. CDR3 length: 16 amino acids. V was cut by 0 bases and J by 0 bases, with 11 bases left in between. Germline V gives CDR1 SGHVS, CDR2 FQNEAQ. Here the CDR3 DNA reads TGTGCCAGCAGCTTAGCGCGCGTAGGGCTGAACACTGAAGCTTTCTTT. It is translated as CASSLARVGLNTEAFF.

This clone has just one count. The CDR3, as DNA: TGTGCCAGCAGCCCTATCGGACTCTCCTACAATGAGCAGTTCTTC. Translating gives CASSPIGLSYNEQFF. The rearrangement links TRBV7-9 to TRBJ2-1; the D gene is possibly TRBD2 (5 bases). The length of the CDR3 is 15 residues. Trimming removed 5 bases from V and 0 bases from J, with 11 bases in between. Per the germline V gene, CDR1 is SEHNR and CDR2 is FQNEAQ (reference sequence).

The chain has TRBV9 and TRBJ2-1; D may be TRBD2 (5 bases). V was cut by 3 bases and J by 7 bases, with 8 bases left in between. The CDR3 runs to 12 residues. Germline V gene lookup returns CDR1 SGDLS and CDR2 YYNGEE. Here the CDR3 DNA reads TGTGCCAGCAGCGCAAGGAGGAATGAGCAGTTCTTC. Protein: CASSARRNEQFF. The full variable domain, its missing parts supplied by reference TRBV9 and TRBJ2-1, is DSGVTQTPKHLITATGQRVTLRCSPRSGDLSVYWYQQSLDQGLQFLIQYYNGEERAKGNILERFSAQQFPDLHSELNLSSLELGDSALYFCASSARRNEQFFGPGTRLTVL.

V gene TRBV28 combines with J gene TRBJ2-2; TRBD1 is a possible D gene (6 bases). The V end lost 6 bases, the J end lost 5 bases, and 19 bases lay between the germline ends. CDR3 length equals 16 residues. Germline assignment: CDR1 MDHEN and CDR2 SYDVKM. CDR3 sequence reads: CASSSPDRTQTGELFF. The DNA of the CDR3 is TGTGCCAGCAGCTCACCTGACAGGACTCAAACCGGGGAGCTGTTTTTT.

This clone has more than one count but fewer than ten. The chain couples TRBV5-5 to TRBJ1-5; D remains ambiguous. Germline V lookup: CDR1 SGHKS, CDR2 YYEKEE (reference sequence). CDR3 length equals 13 residues. Trimming cost V 0 bases and J 6 bases, with 7 bases left between them. CDR3 bases: TGTGCCAGCAGCTTGGTTGGCGGTCAGCCCCAGCATTTT. Amino acids: CASSLVGGQPQHF.

This clone was observed a handful of times. The rearrangement links TRBV27 to TRBJ2-1; the match to TRBD1 covers 9 bases. The CDR3 is 16 residues long. Germline-derived CDR1 and CDR2 are MNHEY and SMNVEV (reference sequence). V shed 6 bases, J shed 2 bases, and the junction held 8 bases outside the gene matches. This CDR3 is CASRQTGGPTYNEQFF. Here the CDR3 DNA reads TGTGCCAGCAGACAGACAGGGGGGCCCACCTACAATGAGCAGTTCTTC.

The rearrangement links TRBV9 to TRBJ2-7; D may be TRBD2 (6 bases). This CDR3 is 15 amino acids long. From germline, CDR1 is SGDLS and CDR2 YYNGEE. V shed 4 bases and J shed 0 bases, with 14 bases lying between them. CDR3 residues: CASSPLAETSYEQYF. The CDR3 nucleotides read TGTGCCAGCAGCCCCTTAGCGGAGACCTCCTACGAGCAGTACTTC.